This is a list of T cell receptor beta chains from one sample in a study of vaccination and CD4 T cells after COVID-19. Each CDR3 protein is one row after TCRdb ran MiXCR on the PCR reads. There are some 33,000 distinct CDR3 sequences in the sample; 36% occur only once, and under 6.5% lies in the top ten. The material sequenced was CD4+ T cells from blood, taken about 7 months after SARS-CoV-2 vaccination. The receptors stem from a human donor who had recovered from COVID-19. The CDR3 runs from the conserved cysteine through the conserved F or W. The D gene is left open where the match is weak. Size is omitted from some rows. Given values are once, few, many or a class for expanded clones.

J gene: TRBJ2-2
clone size: -
D gene: -
V gene: TRBV15
CDR3 protein: CATSRDANTGELFF
CDR3 DNA: TGTGCCACCAGCAGAGACGCGAACACCGGGGAGCTGTTTTTT

J gene: TRBJ2-5
clone size: -
D gene: -
V gene: TRBV15
CDR3 protein: CATSKGRVPKRRQYF
CDR3 DNA: TGTGCCACCAGCAAAGGAAGGGTCCCCAAGAGACGCCAGTACTTC

J gene: TRBJ2-5
clone size: few
D gene: -
V gene: TRBV20-1
CDR3 protein: CSARRGTETQYF
CDR3 DNA: TGCAGTGCTAGACGTGGGACAGAGACCCAGTACTTC

J gene: TRBJ1-5
clone size: -
D gene: -
V gene: TRBV21-1
CDR3 protein: CASSSQEVQGGQPQHF
CDR3 DNA: TGTGCCAGCAGCTCCCAGGAGGTACAGGGAGGTCAGCCCCAGCATTTT

J gene: TRBJ2-3
clone size: few
D gene: -
V gene: TRBV28
CDR3 protein: CASSFRGEADTQYF
CDR3 DNA: TGTGCCAGCAGTTTTAGGGGGGAGGCAGATACGCAGTATTTT

J gene: TRBJ2-5
clone size: -
D gene: TRBD2
V gene: TRBV7-6
CDR3 protein: CASRELARFRASGSGETQYF
CDR3 DNA: TGTGCCAGCAGGGAATTGGCACGGTTTAGGGCTAGCGGGTCTGGGGAGACCCAGTACTTC

J gene: TRBJ2-7
clone size: -
D gene: -
V gene: TRBV18
CDR3 protein: CASSQQGFENYEQYF
CDR3 DNA: TGTGCCAGCTCACAGCAGGGATTCGAAAACTACGAGCAGTACTTC

J gene: TRBJ1-6
clone size: -
D gene: TRBD1
V gene: TRBV5-4
CDR3 protein: CASSTGTGYNSPLHF
CDR3 DNA: TGTGCCAGCAGCACGGGGACAGGGTATAATTCACCCCTCCACTTT

J gene: TRBJ2-2
clone size: few
D gene: TRBD2
V gene: TRBV19
CDR3 protein: CASRHLGGGRGTGELFF
CDR3 DNA: TGTGCCAGTAGACACCTCGGGGGCGGGAGGGGCACCGGGGAGCTGTTTTTT

J gene: TRBJ1-2
clone size: once
D gene: TRBD1
V gene: TRBV30
CDR3 protein: CAWRLTGGYGYTF
CDR3 DNA: TGTGCCTGGAGGCTTACAGGGGGGTATGGCTACACCTTC

J gene: TRBJ1-1
clone size: once
D gene: TRBD1
V gene: TRBV11-1
CDR3 protein: CASSRDWTGNTEAFF
CDR3 DNA: TGTGCCAGCAGCCGAGACTGGACAGGGAACACTGAAGCTTTCTTT

J gene: TRBJ1-1
clone size: -
D gene: -
V gene: TRBV7-8
CDR3 protein: CASIEWAGRMNTEAFF
CDR3 DNA: TGTGCCAGCATCGAGTGGGCAGGGAGGATGAACACTGAAGCTTTCTTT

J gene: TRBJ1-1
clone size: -
D gene: -
V gene: TRBV6-1
CDR3 protein: CASGGNANTEAFF
CDR3 DNA: TGTGCCAGCGGTGGGAACGCGAACACTGAAGCTTTCTTT

J gene: TRBJ1-1
clone size: -
D gene: -
V gene: TRBV7-3
CDR3 protein: CASSLTGMGARTEAFF
CDR3 DNA: TGTGCCAGCAGCTTAACCGGGATGGGGGCGCGCACTGAAGCTTTCTTT

J gene: TRBJ2-7
clone size: -
D gene: TRBD1
V gene: TRBV7-9
CDR3 protein: CASSSVDRAPYEQYF
CDR3 DNA: TGTGCCAGCAGCTCAGTGGACAGGGCTCCCTACGAGCAGTACTTC

J gene: TRBJ2-1
clone size: -
D gene: TRBD2
V gene: TRBV2
CDR3 protein: CASSGPGLAGEGPFF
CDR3 DNA: TGTGCCAGCAGTGGACCGGGACTAGCGGGAGAGGGCCCGTTCTTC

J gene: TRBJ1-2
clone size: -
D gene: TRBD1
V gene: TRBV19
CDR3 protein: CATLVSWTGIYGYTF
CDR3 DNA: TGTGCCACCCTAGTATCGTGGACAGGGATTTATGGCTACACCTTC

J gene: TRBJ1-2
clone size: -
D gene: -
V gene: TRBV5-6
CDR3 protein: CASSFRANYGYTF
CDR3 DNA: TGTGCCAGCAGCTTCCGGGCTAACTATGGCTACACCTTC

J gene: TRBJ1-1
clone size: -
D gene: -
V gene: TRBV29-1
CDR3 protein: CSVAWGAVNTEAFF
CDR3 DNA: TGCAGCGTTGCTTGGGGGGCGGTGAACACTGAAGCTTTCTTT

J gene: TRBJ1-1
clone size: few
D gene: -
V gene: TRBV10-1
CDR3 protein: CATSGAMGTEAFF
CDR3 DNA: TGCGCCACCAGCGGGGCTATGGGTACTGAAGCTTTCTTT

J gene: TRBJ2-5
clone size: -
D gene: -
V gene: TRBV7-9
CDR3 protein: CASSFARATQETQYF
CDR3 DNA: TGTGCCAGCAGCTTTGCGCGAGCTACGCAAGAGACCCAGTACTTC

J gene: TRBJ1-1
clone size: -
D gene: -
V gene: TRBV6-1
CDR3 protein: CASSELPGEGRTEAFF
CDR3 DNA: TGTGCCAGCAGTGAACTACCCGGAGAGGGAAGGACTGAAGCTTTCTTT

J gene: TRBJ2-5
clone size: few
D gene: -
V gene: TRBV25-1
CDR3 protein: CASSESPNAETQYF
CDR3 DNA: TGTGCCAGCAGTGAAAGCCCCAATGCGGAGACCCAGTACTTC

J gene: TRBJ2-1
clone size: -
D gene: TRBD1
V gene: TRBV29-1
CDR3 protein: CSVDEGARVQFF
CDR3 DNA: TGCAGCGTTGATGAGGGGGCGCGGGTTCAGTTCTTC

J gene: TRBJ2-2
clone size: -
D gene: -
V gene: TRBV7-9
CDR3 protein: CASSIIGEDTGELFF
CDR3 DNA: TGTGCCAGCAGCATTATCGGTGAGGACACCGGGGAGCTGTTTTTT

J gene: TRBJ2-7
clone size: -
D gene: -
V gene: TRBV4-1
CDR3 protein: CASSLRAKTSSYEQYF
CDR3 DNA: TGCGCCAGCAGCCTTCGAGCGAAAACCAGCTCCTACGAGCAGTACTTC

J gene: TRBJ2-5
clone size: -
D gene: TRBD2
V gene: TRBV7-9
CDR3 protein: CASSRSGAETQYF
CDR3 DNA: TGTGCCAGCAGCCGTAGCGGGGCAGAGACCCAGTACTTC

J gene: TRBJ2-7
clone size: -
D gene: -
V gene: TRBV20-1
CDR3 protein: CSARLEQSYEQYF
CDR3 DNA: TGCAGTGCTAGACTGGAGCAGTCCTACGAGCAGTACTTC

J gene: TRBJ2-1
clone size: few
D gene: -
V gene: TRBV7-6
CDR3 protein: CASSLEGQGLPAYNEQFF
CDR3 DNA: TGTGCCAGCAGCTTAGAAGGTCAGGGACTCCCCGCCTACAATGAGCAGTTCTTC

J gene: TRBJ2-5
clone size: -
D gene: TRBD1
V gene: TRBV24-1
CDR3 protein: CATSDTGEQETQYF
CDR3 DNA: TGTGCCACCAGTGATACAGGGGAACAAGAGACCCAGTACTTC

J gene: TRBJ2-5
clone size: few
D gene: TRBD2
V gene: TRBV7-2
CDR3 protein: CASSLDAGGTKTQYF
CDR3 DNA: TGTGCCAGCAGCTTAGATGCGGGAGGAACCAAGACCCAGTACTTC

J gene: TRBJ2-5
clone size: -
D gene: -
V gene: TRBV6-2/TRBV6-3
CDR3 protein: CASRRPGQETQYF
CDR3 DNA: TGTGCCAGCAGGCGACCCGGCCAAGAGACCCAGTACTTC

J gene: TRBJ2-3
clone size: -
D gene: TRBD2
V gene: TRBV4-1
CDR3 protein: CASSPIERESGDTQYF
CDR3 DNA: TGCGCCAGCAGCCCAATCGAGCGGGAGTCAGGAGATACGCAGTATTTT

J gene: TRBJ2-1
clone size: -
D gene: -
V gene: TRBV7-9
CDR3 protein: CASSLAGEIYEQFF
CDR3 DNA: TGTGCCAGCAGCTTAGCGGGAGAAATCTATGAGCAGTTCTTC

J gene: TRBJ2-5
clone size: few
D gene: TRBD1
V gene: TRBV7-9
CDR3 protein: CASSPDRGQETQYF
CDR3 DNA: TGTGCCAGCAGCCCCGACAGGGGCCAAGAGACCCAGTACTTC

J gene: TRBJ2-5
clone size: few
D gene: -
V gene: TRBV7-8
CDR3 protein: CASSLGGPVRAQYF
CDR3 DNA: TGTGCCAGCAGCTTAGGGGGACCTGTTCGGGCCCAGTACTTC

J gene: TRBJ2-3
clone size: -
D gene: TRBD2
V gene: TRBV20-1
CDR3 protein: CSARPGLVAGTDTQYF
CDR3 DNA: TGCAGTGCCCGGCCGGGACTAGTTGCCGGCACAGATACGCAGTATTTT

J gene: TRBJ2-7
clone size: -
D gene: TRBD2
V gene: TRBV2
CDR3 protein: CASSTGLAGVHEQYF
CDR3 DNA: TGTGCCAGCAGCACTGGACTAGCGGGAGTCCACGAGCAGTACTTC

J gene: TRBJ2-2
clone size: few
D gene: -
V gene: TRBV7-9
CDR3 protein: CAPLWSSSTGELFF
CDR3 DNA: TGTGCCCCTTTATGGAGCTCGAGCACCGGGGAGCTGTTTTTT

J gene: TRBJ1-6
clone size: -
D gene: TRBD1
V gene: TRBV19
CDR3 protein: CASSPRSGGNSPLHF
CDR3 DNA: TGTGCCAGTAGTCCCCGGTCAGGGGGCAATTCACCCCTCCACTTT

J gene: TRBJ2-7
clone size: -
D gene: -
V gene: TRBV6-5
CDR3 protein: CASSYGTASYEQYF
CDR3 DNA: TGTGCCAGCAGTTACGGCACAGCTTCCTACGAGCAGTACTTC

J gene: TRBJ1-2
clone size: few
D gene: TRBD1
V gene: TRBV15
CDR3 protein: CATSRGQGDYGYTF
CDR3 DNA: TGTGCCACCAGCAGAGGACAGGGGGACTATGGCTACACCTTC

J gene: TRBJ1-5
clone size: -
D gene: -
V gene: TRBV24-1
CDR3 protein: CATSAVPSNQPQHF
CDR3 DNA: TGTGCCACCAGTGCCGTACCCAGCAATCAGCCCCAGCATTTT

J gene: TRBJ2-1
clone size: -
D gene: TRBD2
V gene: TRBV6-1
CDR3 protein: CASSSSGSVNEQFF
CDR3 DNA: TGTGCCAGCAGTAGCAGCGGGAGCGTCAATGAGCAGTTCTTC

J gene: TRBJ1-5
clone size: -
D gene: TRBD1
V gene: TRBV7-9
CDR3 protein: CASSAWDRGLGNQPQHF
CDR3 DNA: TGTGCCAGCAGCGCTTGGGACAGGGGGCTTGGCAATCAGCCCCAGCATTTT

J gene: TRBJ2-5
clone size: -
D gene: TRBD2
V gene: TRBV6-5
CDR3 protein: CASSYSIGSGSRTQYF
CDR3 DNA: TGTGCCAGCAGTTACTCGATCGGAAGCGGGAGTAGGACCCAGTACTTC

J gene: TRBJ2-3
clone size: -
D gene: TRBD2
V gene: TRBV6-4
CDR3 protein: CASSRGTSGTTFTDTQYF
CDR3 DNA: TGTGCCAGCAGCCGTGGGACTAGCGGGACCACTTTCACAGATACGCAGTATTTT

J gene: TRBJ2-2
clone size: -
D gene: -
V gene: TRBV7-9
CDR3 protein: CASSLRQMNTGELFF
CDR3 DNA: TGTGCCAGCAGCTTGCGGCAGATGAACACCGGGGAGCTGTTTTTT

J gene: TRBJ2-1
clone size: few
D gene: TRBD1
V gene: TRBV7-3
CDR3 protein: CASSPPGQGLNEQFF
CDR3 DNA: TGTGCCAGCAGCCCCCCGGGACAGGGGTTAAATGAGCAGTTCTTC

J gene: TRBJ2-3
clone size: -
D gene: -
V gene: TRBV20-1
CDR3 protein: CSAPTQTPSSADTQYF
CDR3 DNA: TGCAGTGCTCCGACGCAGACCCCATCATCCGCAGATACGCAGTATTTT

J gene: TRBJ2-2
clone size: -
D gene: TRBD1
V gene: TRBV6-4
CDR3 protein: CASQGQVDTGELFF
CDR3 DNA: TGTGCCAGCCAGGGACAGGTTGACACCGGGGAGCTGTTTTTT

J gene: TRBJ2-3
clone size: -
D gene: -
V gene: TRBV7-3
CDR3 protein: CASSLFGSTSTDTQYF
CDR3 DNA: TGTGCCAGCAGCTTATTTGGCAGCACTAGCACAGATACGCAGTATTTT

J gene: TRBJ2-5
clone size: -
D gene: -
V gene: TRBV7-2
CDR3 protein: CASSNDRTETQYF
CDR3 DNA: TGTGCCAGCAGCAACGACAGGACAGAGACCCAGTACTTC

J gene: TRBJ2-3
clone size: -
D gene: -
V gene: TRBV24-1
CDR3 protein: CATSFGGGTDTQYF
CDR3 DNA: TGTGCCACCTCCTTCGGGGGAGGCACAGATACGCAGTATTTT

J gene: TRBJ2-1
clone size: -
D gene: TRBD2
V gene: TRBV19
CDR3 protein: CASSIGLAAPGDEQFF
CDR3 DNA: TGTGCCAGTAGTATTGGACTAGCGGCCCCTGGGGATGAGCAGTTCTTC

J gene: TRBJ1-3
clone size: -
D gene: -
V gene: TRBV7-2
CDR3 protein: CASSIQGGTGRNTIYF
CDR3 DNA: TGTGCCAGCAGCATCCAGGGAGGAACGGGAAGAAACACCATATATTTT

J gene: TRBJ2-7
clone size: -
D gene: TRBD1
V gene: TRBV11-2
CDR3 protein: CASSWGQAPSYEQYF
CDR3 DNA: TGTGCCAGCAGCTGGGGACAGGCGCCCTCCTACGAGCAGTACTTC

J gene: TRBJ2-3
clone size: -
D gene: TRBD1
V gene: TRBV7-2
CDR3 protein: CASSPPTGTDTQYF
CDR3 DNA: TGTGCCAGCAGCCCTCCGACAGGGACGGATACGCAGTATTTT

J gene: TRBJ2-1
clone size: -
D gene: TRBD2
V gene: TRBV27
CDR3 protein: CASSLFSGSSYNEQFF
CDR3 DNA: TGTGCCAGCAGTTTATTTAGCGGGAGCTCCTACAATGAGCAGTTCTTC